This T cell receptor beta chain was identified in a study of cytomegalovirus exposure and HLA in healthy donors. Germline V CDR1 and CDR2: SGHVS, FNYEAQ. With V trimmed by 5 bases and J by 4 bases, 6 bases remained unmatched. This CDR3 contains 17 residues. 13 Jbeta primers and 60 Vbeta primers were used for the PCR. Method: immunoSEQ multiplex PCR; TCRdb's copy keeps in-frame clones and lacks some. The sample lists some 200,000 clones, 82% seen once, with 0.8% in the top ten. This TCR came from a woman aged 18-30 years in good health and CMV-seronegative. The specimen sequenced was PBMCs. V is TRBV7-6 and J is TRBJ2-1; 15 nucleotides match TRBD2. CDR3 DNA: TGTGCCAGCAGCGGACGCGGGACTAGCGGGGGGTACAATGAGCAGTTCTTC. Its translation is CASSGRGTSGGYNEQFF.